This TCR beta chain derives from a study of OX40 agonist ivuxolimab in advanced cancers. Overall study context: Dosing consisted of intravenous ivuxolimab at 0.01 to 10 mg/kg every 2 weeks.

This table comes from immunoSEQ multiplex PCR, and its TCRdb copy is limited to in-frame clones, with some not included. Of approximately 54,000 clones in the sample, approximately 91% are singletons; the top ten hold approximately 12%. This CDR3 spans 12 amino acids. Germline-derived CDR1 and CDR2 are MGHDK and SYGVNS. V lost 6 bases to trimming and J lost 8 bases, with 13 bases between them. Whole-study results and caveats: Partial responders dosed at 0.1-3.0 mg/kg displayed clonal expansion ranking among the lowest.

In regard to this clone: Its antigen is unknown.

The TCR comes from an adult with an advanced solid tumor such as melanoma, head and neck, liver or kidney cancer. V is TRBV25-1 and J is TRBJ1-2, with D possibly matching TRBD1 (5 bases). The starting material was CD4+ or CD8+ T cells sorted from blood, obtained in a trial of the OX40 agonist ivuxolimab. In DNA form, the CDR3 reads TGTGCCAGCAGGGGACTATCGCAAGGCTACACCTTC. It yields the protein CASRGLSQGYTF.